The source of this T cell receptor beta chain is a study of identical twins. The germline CDR1 and CDR2 sequences are KGHDR and SFDVKD. The V segment lost 4 bases and the J segment 7 bases; nucleotides outside the gene matches: 9. The CDR3 is 16 amino acids. Via MiXCR, TCRdb re-called the 5' RACE reads, giving one row per CDR3 protein. The repertoire holds around 370,000 distinct CDR3 sequences, with about 9% as singletons. Everyone who gave samples was a healthy Caucasian. This clonotype appeared a few times. The genes are TRBV24-1 and TRBJ2-2, with 9 bases fitting TRBD1. The sample comprised naive T cells sorted from blood. This sequence originates from a woman between 50 and 59 years old in good health. As DNA, the CDR3 is TGTGCCACCAGTGAACCGGACAGGGGAGGTATCGGGGAGCTGTTTTTT. Encoded protein: CATSEPDRGGIGELFF.